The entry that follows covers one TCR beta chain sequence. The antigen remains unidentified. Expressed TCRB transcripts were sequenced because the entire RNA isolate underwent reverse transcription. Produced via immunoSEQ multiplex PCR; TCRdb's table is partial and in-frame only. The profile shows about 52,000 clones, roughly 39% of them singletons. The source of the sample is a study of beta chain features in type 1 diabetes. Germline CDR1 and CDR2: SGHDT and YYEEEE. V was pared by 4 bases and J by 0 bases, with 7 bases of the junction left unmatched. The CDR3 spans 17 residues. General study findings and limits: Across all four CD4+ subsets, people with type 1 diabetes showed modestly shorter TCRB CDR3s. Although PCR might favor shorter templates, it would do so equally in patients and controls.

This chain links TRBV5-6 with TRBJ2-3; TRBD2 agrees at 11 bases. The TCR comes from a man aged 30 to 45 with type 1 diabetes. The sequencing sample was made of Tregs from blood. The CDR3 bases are TGTGCCAGCAGCAGGACGCGGACTAGCGGGAGCACAGATACGCAGTATTTT. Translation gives CASSRTRTSGSTDTQYF.